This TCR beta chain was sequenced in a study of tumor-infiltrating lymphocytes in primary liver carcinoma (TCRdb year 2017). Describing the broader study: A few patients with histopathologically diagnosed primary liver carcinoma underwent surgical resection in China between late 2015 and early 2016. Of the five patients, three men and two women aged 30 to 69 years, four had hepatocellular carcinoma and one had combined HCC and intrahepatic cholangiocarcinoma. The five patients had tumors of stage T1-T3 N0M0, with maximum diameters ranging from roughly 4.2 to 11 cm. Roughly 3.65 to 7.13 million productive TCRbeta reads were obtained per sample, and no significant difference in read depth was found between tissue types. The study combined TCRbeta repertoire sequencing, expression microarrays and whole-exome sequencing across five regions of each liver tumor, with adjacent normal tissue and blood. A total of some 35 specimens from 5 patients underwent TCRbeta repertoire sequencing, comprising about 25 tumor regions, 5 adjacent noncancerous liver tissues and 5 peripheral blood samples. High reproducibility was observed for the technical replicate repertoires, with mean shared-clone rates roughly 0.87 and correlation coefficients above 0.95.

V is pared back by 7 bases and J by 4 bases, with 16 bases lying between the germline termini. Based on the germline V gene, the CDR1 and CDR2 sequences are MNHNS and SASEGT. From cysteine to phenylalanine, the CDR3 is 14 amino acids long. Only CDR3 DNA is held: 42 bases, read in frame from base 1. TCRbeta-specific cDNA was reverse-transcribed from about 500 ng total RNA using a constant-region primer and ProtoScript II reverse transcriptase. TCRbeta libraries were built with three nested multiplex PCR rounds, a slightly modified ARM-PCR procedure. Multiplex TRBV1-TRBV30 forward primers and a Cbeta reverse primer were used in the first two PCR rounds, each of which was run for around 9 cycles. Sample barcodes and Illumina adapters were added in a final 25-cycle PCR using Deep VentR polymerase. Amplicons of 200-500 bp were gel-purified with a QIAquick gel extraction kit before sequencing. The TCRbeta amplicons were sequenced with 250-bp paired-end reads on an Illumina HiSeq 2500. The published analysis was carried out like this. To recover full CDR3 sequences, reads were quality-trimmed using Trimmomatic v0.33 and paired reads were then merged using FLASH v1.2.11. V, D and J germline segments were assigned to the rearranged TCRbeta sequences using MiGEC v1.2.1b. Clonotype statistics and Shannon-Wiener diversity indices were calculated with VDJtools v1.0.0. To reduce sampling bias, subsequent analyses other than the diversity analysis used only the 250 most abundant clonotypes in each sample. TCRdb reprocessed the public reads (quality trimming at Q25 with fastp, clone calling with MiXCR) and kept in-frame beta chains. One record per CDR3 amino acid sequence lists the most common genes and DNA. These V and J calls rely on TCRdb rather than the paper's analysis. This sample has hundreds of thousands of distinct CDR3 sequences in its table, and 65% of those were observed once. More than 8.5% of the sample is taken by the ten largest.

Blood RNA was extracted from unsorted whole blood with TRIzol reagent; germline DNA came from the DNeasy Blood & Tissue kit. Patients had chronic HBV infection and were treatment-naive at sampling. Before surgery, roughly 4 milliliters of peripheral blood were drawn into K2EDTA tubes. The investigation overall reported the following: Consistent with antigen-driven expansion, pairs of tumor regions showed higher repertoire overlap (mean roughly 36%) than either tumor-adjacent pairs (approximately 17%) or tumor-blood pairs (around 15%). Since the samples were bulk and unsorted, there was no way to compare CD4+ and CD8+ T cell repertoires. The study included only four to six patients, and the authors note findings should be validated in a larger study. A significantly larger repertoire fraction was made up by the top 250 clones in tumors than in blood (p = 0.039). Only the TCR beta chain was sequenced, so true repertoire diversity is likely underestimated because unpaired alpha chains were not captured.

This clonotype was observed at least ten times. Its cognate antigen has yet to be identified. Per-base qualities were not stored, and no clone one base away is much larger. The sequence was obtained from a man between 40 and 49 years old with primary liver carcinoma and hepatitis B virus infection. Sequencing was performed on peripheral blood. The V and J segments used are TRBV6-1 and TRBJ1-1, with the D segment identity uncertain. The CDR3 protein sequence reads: CASKLIPTGTEAFF. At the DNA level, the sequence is TGTGCCAGCAAGCTTATTCCCACCGGCACTGAAGCTTTCTTT.